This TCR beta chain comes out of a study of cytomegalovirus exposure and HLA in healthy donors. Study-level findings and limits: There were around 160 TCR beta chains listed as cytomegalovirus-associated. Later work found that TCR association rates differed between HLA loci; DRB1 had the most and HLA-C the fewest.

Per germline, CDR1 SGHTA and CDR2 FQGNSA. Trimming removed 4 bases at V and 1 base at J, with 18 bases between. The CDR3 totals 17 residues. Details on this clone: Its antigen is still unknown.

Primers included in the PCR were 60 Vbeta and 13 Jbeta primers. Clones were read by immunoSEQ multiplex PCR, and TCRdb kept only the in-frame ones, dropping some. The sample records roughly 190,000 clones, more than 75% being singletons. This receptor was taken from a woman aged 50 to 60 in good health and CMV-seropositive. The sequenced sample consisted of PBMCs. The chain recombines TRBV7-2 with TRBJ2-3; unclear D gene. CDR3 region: CASSSPLYPFGTDTQYF. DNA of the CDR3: TGTGCCAGCAGCTCCCCCCTCTACCCTTTTGGCACAGATACGCAGTATTTT.